The text below deals with one T cell receptor beta chain. The CDR3 covers 19 residues. Added by template switching were UMIs that each held a 6-nucleotide sample barcode. From the 5' RACE reads, TCRdb lists one entry per CDR3 protein and no DNA. The specimen's table records about 450,000 distinct CDR3 sequences. The entry originates in a study of monozygotic twins with inflammatory bowel disease. The sequence was collected from a human donor with ulcerative colitis or Crohn's disease, or a healthy co-twin of an affected twin (not recorded which). Input material: blood. This chain connects TRBV12-3 or TRBV12-4 to TRBJ2-4; the TCRdb D gene call, TRBD2, has no DNA to confirm it. CDR3 residues: CASTSRESEAGVAKNIQYF.